The 29 T cell receptor beta chains listed next were all sequenced from one sample in a study of identical twins. TCRdb passed the 5' RACE reads through MiXCR, listing each CDR3 protein once. The data show around 1.7 million distinct CDR3 sequences, 32% seen once. The sequencing sample was made of cord blood. The receptors were sampled from a newborn girl in good health.

In the case of this clonotype: Here the CDR3 omits its conserved ending phenylalanine or tryptophan, so a read error is the likely source. The chain carries TRBV29-1 and TRBJ2-7; TRBD1 matches at 9 bases. This CDR3 spans 12 amino acids. Germline V gives CDR1 SQVTM, CDR2 ANQGSEA. With 5 bases clipped from V and 3 bases from J, the junction kept 2 bases outside the gene matches. The CDR3 DNA is TGCAGCGTTCGGGACAGGGTCTACGAGCAGTACTGC. Protein product: CSVRDRVYEQYC.

On this clonotype itself: Sequence at one end of the junction differs from germline and may be a read error. The chain joins TRBV7-8 to TRBJ2-1; D is perhaps TRBD2 (6 bases). Germline V gene sequence: CDR1 SGHVS, CDR2 FQNEAQ. The CDR3 sequence is 16 residues long. CDR3 residues: CASSLETNSGYIEQFF. DNA of the CDR3: TGTGCCAGCAGCTTAGAAACCAATAGCGGATACATTGAGCAGTTCTTC.

The J gene is TRBJ1-5, the V gene TRBV29-1; a weak D match, TRBD1 (5 bases). Looked up from germline, CDR1 is SQVTM and CDR2 is ANQGSEA. Trimming shortened V by 1 base and J by 1 base, and 8 bases separated the two germline ends. The CDR3 contains 14 residues. DNA of the CDR3: TGCAGCGTTGAAGTTGGGGGGAGCAATCAGCCCCAGCATTTT. This gives the protein CSVEVGGSNQPQHF.

The sample holds a few counts of this clonotype. This sequence joins TRBV28 and TRBJ2-7; no clear D gene. Trimming cost V 3 bases and J 0 bases, with 15 bases left between them. The CDR3 length is 16 residues. Germline CDR1 and CDR2: MDHEN and SYDVKM. The DNA for the CDR3 is TGTGCCAGCAGTTTCATTTTAGGGCCGAGCTCCTACGAGCAGTACTTC. As protein: CASSFILGPSSYEQYF.

The chain carries TRBV5-1 and TRBJ2-3, with TRBD2 matching over 7 bases. Losses at the gene ends were 6 bases for V and 4 bases for J; bases not matched to a gene: 5. There are 13 residues in the CDR3. Germline V gene data show CDR1 as SGHRS and CDR2 as YFSETQ. CDR3 nucleotide sequence: TGCGCCAGCATGGGGGGGTTCGCAGATACGCAGTATTTT. This sequence encodes CASMGGFADTQYF.

This clonotype turned up a few times. V and J are TRBV3-1 and TRBJ2-2; D not resolved. Germline V CDR1 and CDR2: LGHDT, YNNKEL (reference sequence). The CDR3 loop spans 12 amino acids. V lost 1 base, J lost 9 bases, and 6 bases lay in between. The CDR3 region is CASSQVGRELFF. The CDR3 coding sequence is TGTGCCAGCAGCCAAGTAGGCCGGGAGCTGTTTTTT.

This clonotype was counted only a few times. This chain joins TRBV13 and TRBJ1-1; the match to TRBD1 covers 7 bases. This CDR3 is built from 14 residues. Germline loops: CDR1 PRHDT, CDR2 FYEKMQ (reference sequence). V shed 3 bases and J 4 bases; nucleotides not matched to a gene: 5. The CDR3 spells CASSFYRGGTEAFF. Written as DNA, the CDR3 is TGTGCCAGCAGCTTTTACAGGGGAGGCACTGAAGCTTTCTTT. Using reference TRBV13 and TRBJ1-1 for the parts outside the CDR3, the full variable domain is AAGVIQSPRHLIKEKRETATLKCYPIPRHDTVYWYQQGPGQDPQFLISFYEKMQSDKGSIPDRFSAQQFSDYHSELNMSSLELGDSALYFCASSFYRGGTEAFFGQGTRLTVV.

A note on this clonotype: One end of the junction varies from germline; a read error may be responsible. The chain uses TRBV5-1 and TRBJ2-1, with 10 bases fitting TRBD1. This CDR3 contains 14 residues. Germline V lookup: CDR1 SGHRS, CDR2 YFSETQ. The CDR3 here is CASGLGQGRSEQFF. The CDR3 DNA sequence: TGCGCCAGCGGCTTGGGACAGGGGAGGAGTGAGCAGTTCTTC. The whole variable domain, filled in from reference TRBV5-1 and TRBJ2-1, reads KAGVTQTPRYLIKTRGQQVTLSCSPISGHRSVSWYQQTPGQGLQFLFEYFSETQRNKGNFPGRFSGRQFSNSRSEMNVSTLELGDSALYLCASGLGQGRSEQFFGPGTRLTVL.

The chain combines TRBV28 with TRBJ2-5; maybe TRBD1 (5 bases). V lost 3 bases and J lost 4, with 21 bases in between. The CDR3 is made up of 17 amino acids. Germline V lookup: CDR1 MDHEN, CDR2 SYDVKM. The CDR3 bases are TGTGCCAGCAGTTTTTCCGCCGGATGGCAGGGATCAGAGACCCAGTACTTC. Its protein is CASSFSAGWQGSETQYF.

The chain employs TRBV2 and TRBJ2-3; a weak D match, TRBD2 (6 bases). Trimming pared 6 bases from V and 0 bases from J, leaving 13 bases between. Germline V gene sequence: CDR1 SNHLY, CDR2 FYNNEI. CDR3 size: 15 residues. Here the CDR3 reads CASRPRGASTDTQYF. DNA for the CDR3: TGTGCCAGCAGGCCCCGCGGGGCTAGCACAGATACGCAGTATTTT.

This clonotype has ten or more counts. The CDR3 loop reads CASSLTAGGGYTF. CDR3 in DNA: TGTGCCAGCAGTTTGACCGCAGGGGGAGGCTACACCTTC. The chain recombines TRBV28 with TRBJ1-2, with TRBD1 matching 7 bases. The CDR3 is made up of 13 amino acids. V trimming: 3 bases; J trimming: 8 bases; junction bases outside the gene matches: 6. Per the germline V gene, CDR1 is MDHEN and CDR2 is SYDVKM.

The J gene is TRBJ2-1, the V gene TRBV7-2, with 7 bases lining up with TRBD2. TRBJ2-7 explains the end of the DNA better; the J call may be wrong. The CDR3 is 14 amino acids. Per the germline V gene, CDR1 is SGHTA and CDR2 is FQGNSA. The CDR3 loop is CASSLSREVNEQYF. In DNA form, the CDR3 reads TGTGCCAGCAGCTTGTCCCGGGAGGTCAATGAGCAGTACTTC.

The chain uses TRBV11-2 and TRBJ2-3; 8 bases line up with TRBD2. Germline lookup yields CDR1 SGHAT and CDR2 FQNNGV. After removal of 5 bases from V and 1 base from J, the junction contained 5 bases not matched to a gene. This CDR3 is built from 15 residues. Here the CDR3 reads CASSDPTSGTDTQYF. The CDR3 bases are TGTGCCAGCAGCGACCCGACTAGCGGCACAGATACGCAGTATTTT.

J is TRBJ2-1 and V is TRBV3-1; 9 nucleotides agree with TRBD2. CDR3 length: 15 amino acids. The germline gives CDR1 LGHDT, CDR2 YNNKEL (reference sequence). J was trimmed by 4 bases and V by 0 bases; bases with no gene match: 1. Here the CDR3 DNA reads TGTGCCAGCAGCCAAGATACTAGCGGGTACAATGAGCAGTTCTTC. Encoded protein: CASSQDTSGYNEQFF.

In its sample, this clonotype was seen a few times. The chain is built from TRBV7-2 and TRBJ2-1; TRBD1 aligns across 8 bases. Germline assignment: CDR1 SGHTA and CDR2 FQGNSA. The CDR3 totals 16 residues. The V segment lost 5 bases and the J segment 5 bases; nucleotides outside the gene matches: 11. The chain's CDR3 is CASSVGPGQDDNEQFF. DNA for the CDR3: TGTGCCAGCAGCGTAGGGCCGGGACAGGACGACAATGAGCAGTTCTTC.

As for this clonotype: A junction boundary mismatches the germline segment, possibly from a read error. This chain uses TRBV6-5 with TRBJ1-1; TRBD1 is a possible D gene (5 bases). Germline V gene data show CDR1 as MNHEY and CDR2 as SVGAGI. The CDR3 runs to 14 residues. The CDR3 reads CASSSPWVGAEAFF. For the CDR3, the DNA is TGCGCCAGCAGTTCCCCCTGGGTAGGGGCTGAAGCTTTCTTT.

This clonotype was observed a few times. This sequence joins TRBV27 and TRBJ2-7; a weak D match, TRBD1 (6 bases). Between the trimmed V and J ends, which lost 6 bases and 3 bases, there was a span of 18 bases. This CDR3 has 15 amino acids. Per germline, CDR1 MNHEY and CDR2 SMNVEV (reference sequence). Here the CDR3 DNA reads TGTGCCAGCAGCCCGATTGACAGGTACTACTACGAGCAGTACTTC. This gives the protein CASSPIDRYYYEQYF.

This clonotype turned up a few times. The CDR3, as DNA: TGTGCCAGCAGCCGAATCACAGGCCGGGCTTACAAGAGCTCCTACAATGAGCAGTTCTTC. Translating it yields CASSRITGRAYKSSYNEQFF. The chain couples TRBV7-9 to TRBJ2-1; D perhaps matches TRBD1 (5 bases). The V end was cut by 5 bases, the J end by 0 bases, with 26 bases between. The CDR3 is 20 residues long. Germline CDR1 SEHNR, CDR2 FQNEAQ (reference sequence).

About this clonotype: The junction shows a germline mismatch at one end, possibly a read error. V gene TRBV2 combines with J gene TRBJ2-5; possible D gene TRBD2, 6 bases. The end of the DNA fits TRBJ2-7 better, so the J call may be wrong. The CDR3 sequence is 15 residues long. CDR1 is SNHLY, CDR2 FYNNEI, per germline. Here the CDR3 DNA reads TGTGCCAGCGGTGAAGCGCGGGGACTCACGTCCGAGCAGTACTTC. It translates to CASGEARGLTSEQYF.

For the CDR3, the DNA is TGTGCCAGCAGTTACTCTTTCGGGACAGAGTACGAGCAGTACTTC. This encodes CASSYSFGTEYEQYF. The rearrangement joins TRBV6-5 to TRBJ2-7, with 7 bases aligning to TRBD1. CDR3 length: 15 residues. Germline loops: CDR1 MNHEY, CDR2 SVGAGI. V lost 0 bases to trimming and J lost 4 bases; unmatched junction nucleotides: 6.

This clonotype has a handful of counts. The chain is built from TRBV4-1 and TRBJ2-5, with TRBD1 matching 9 bases. TRBJ2-7 explains the end of the DNA better; the J call may be wrong. CDR3 length equals 17 residues. The germline V gene has CDR1 MGHRA and CDR2 YSYEKL. CDR3 coding DNA: TGCGCCAGCAGCCAAGTAACTAATGACAGGGGGAGGTACGAGCAGTACTTC. Encoded protein: CASSQVTNDRGRYEQYF.

In this sample, this clonotype turned up a few times. The J gene is TRBJ1-5, the V gene TRBV20-1, with TRBD1 matching over 9 bases. The length of the CDR3 is 13 residues. Trimming at V came to 2 bases and at J to 5 bases, leaving 1 base not matched to a gene. Germline CDR1 is DFQATT and CDR2 is SNEGSKA (reference sequence). CDR3 bases: TGCAGTGCTAGACGGGACAGGGATCAGCCCCAGCATTTT. This gives the protein CSARRDRDQPQHF.

The J gene is TRBJ2-7, the V gene TRBV6-6; the D gene is possibly TRBD2 (6 bases). This CDR3 is built from 12 residues. Germline V gene lookup returns CDR1 MNHNY and CDR2 SVGAGI (reference sequence). V was cut by 7 bases and J by 4 bases, with 11 bases left in between. CDR3 protein: CASTHGGYEQYF. CDR3 sequence (DNA): TGTGCCAGCACCCACGGGGGATACGAGCAGTACTTC.

This clonotype was counted only a few times. The chain has TRBV7-9 and TRBJ1-2; D is perhaps TRBD1 (5 bases). The germline V and J ends were trimmed by 0 bases and 7 bases, with 18 bases remaining between them. The CDR3 loop spans 16 amino acids. Germline V gene data show CDR1 as SEHNR and CDR2 as FQNEAQ (reference sequence). CDR3 DNA sequence: TGTGCCAGCAGCTTAGCAGGGGCAGGAAAACTGCGTGGCTACACCTTC. Residues: CASSLAGAGKLRGYTF. The variable domain in full, completed from reference TRBV7-9 and TRBJ1-2, reads DTGVSQNPRHKITKRGQNVTFRCDPISEHNRLYWYRQTLGQGPEFLTYFQNEAQLEKSRLLSDRFSAERPKGSFSTLEIQRTEQGDSAMYLCASSLAGAGKLRGYTFGSGTRLTVV.

This chain joins TRBV2 and TRBJ1-5, with D possibly matching TRBD1 (5 bases). Germline V CDR1 and CDR2: SNHLY, FYNNEI. CDR3 size: 16 residues. The ends were cut back, 6 bases at V and 1 base at J, with 16 bases in the middle. CDR3 nucleotide sequence: TGTGCCAGCAGCGGGGAGAGGGGAGGAAGCAATCAGCCCCAGCATTTT. This translates into CASSGERGGSNQPQHF.

The chain carries TRBV5-1 and TRBJ2-1; 11 nucleotides agree with TRBD2. Germline CDR1 is SGHRS and CDR2 is YFSETQ. CDR3 length: 16 amino acids. Trimming removed 4 bases from V and 5 bases from J; junction bases left unmatched: 8. The CDR3 sequence: CASSLPGTSGNNEQFF. CDR3 coding DNA: TGCGCCAGCAGCCTCCCCGGGACTAGCGGAAACAATGAGCAGTTCTTC.

The rearrangement links TRBV9 to TRBJ2-7; D may be TRBD1 (5 bases). The CDR3 loop spans 16 amino acids. V lost 0 bases to trimming and J lost 3 bases, with 16 bases between them. Germline CDR1 is SGDLS and CDR2 is YYNGEE. CDR3 nucleotide sequence: TGTGCCAGCAGCGTAGAGGCAGGGCGGATGGACTACGAGCAGTACTTC. This translates into CASSVEAGRMDYEQYF.

This clonotype appeared a few times. The genes are TRBV5-1 and TRBJ2-4; TRBD1 agrees at 8 bases. From germline, CDR1 is SGHRS and CDR2 YFSETQ. Losses at the gene ends were 3 bases for V and 3 bases for J; bases not matched to a gene: 8. The CDR3 consists of 16 residues. CDR3 amino acids: CASSSRQGRDKNIQYF. The DNA of the CDR3 is TGCGCCAGCAGCTCCCGACAGGGGCGGGACAAAAACATTCAGTACTTC.

This sequence joins TRBV7-9 and TRBJ2-1; D is possibly TRBD1 or TRBD2 (5 bases each). V shed 5 bases and J shed 4 bases, with 15 bases lying between them. Germline assignment: CDR1 SEHNR and CDR2 FQNEAQ (reference sequence). CDR3 length: 15 amino acids. For the CDR3, the DNA is TGTGCCAGCAGCACCGAAGTTGGGGGTTACAATGAGCAGTTCTTC. It is translated as CASSTEVGGYNEQFF.